This entry is about one T cell receptor beta chain. Antigen specificity is unknown. The J segment lost 2 bases and the V segment lost 2 bases, leaving 4 bases of the junction unmatched. The CDR3 contains 17 residues. The germline V gene encodes CDR1 LNHDA and CDR2 SQIVND (reference sequence). This entry belongs to a study of T cell responses to AZD1222 COVID-19 vaccine. Points from the study as a whole: Nearly half of the spike-specific TCRs reportedly recognize variant regions that carry no mutations.

The data were produced by immunoSEQ multiplex PCR, yet TCRdb's version contains in-frame clones alone and is incomplete. Here the sample spans about 100,000 clones, around nine tenths being singletons. The sample in question was peripheral blood, obtained on day 0 of AZD1222 vaccination. This chain connects TRBV19 to TRBJ1-3; TRBD1 matches at 12 bases. This sequence originates from an adult in good health. The CDR3 here is CASSIKGQGAAGNTIYF. Here the CDR3 DNA reads TGTGCCAGTAGTATAAAGGGACAGGGGGCTGCTGGAAACACCATATATTTT.